This T cell receptor (beta chain) was documented in a study of cytomegalovirus exposure and HLA in healthy donors. About the research overall: A preliminary data release comprised tens of millions of unique TCRs obtained from HLA-typed donors.

Healthy bone marrow donors made up the donors. Study results and limitations: Judged likely to be a sequencing artifact was a cluster of highly shared sequence variants. For most TCR sequences rarity was the rule, although some public TCRs occurred in many donors.

The CDR3 loop spans 16 amino acids. The V gene's germline CDR1 is LNHDA and CDR2 SQIVND (reference sequence). V lost 7 bases and J 4 bases, leaving 22 bases between the germline ends. Regarding this clone: Its target is unknown.

13 Jbeta primers and 60 Vbeta primers were used for the PCR. Libraries were prepared by immunoSEQ multiplex PCR; TCRdb keeps only in-frame clonotypes and omits some of them. Among approximately 88,000 clones listed, 75% to 80% were seen once. Sequenced: PBMCs. This sequence was found in a man aged 30-40 years in good health and CMV-seronegative. V gene TRBV19 combines with J gene TRBJ1-2; D is perhaps TRBD1 (6 bases). The CDR3 loop is CASTTPNQGPTYGYTF. Written as DNA, the CDR3 is TGTGCCAGTACCACCCCTAATCAGGGGCCGACCTATGGCTACACCTTC.